This T cell receptor beta chain is drawn from a study of metastatic and nonmetastatic thyroid tumors (dated by TCRdb to 2020 to 2022). Broadly, across the study: For patients with malignant and with benign thyroid disease, the researchers compared repertoires between peripheral blood samples and tumor or nodule tissue samples.

This clone occurred many times. Its antigen remains undetermined. Qualities for individual bases were not recorded, and no much larger clone is one base off. V has 4 bases trimmed and J has 4 bases trimmed; junction bases matching no gene number 9. CDR1 and CDR2, looked up from the germline V gene (reference sequence), are LGHDT and YNNKEL. Reading from cysteine to phenylalanine, the CDR3 counts 16 amino acids. The CDR3 DNA has 48 bases and is translated from base 1. Before undergoing thyroid surgery, none of the patients had been given any kind of treatment. Using T-cell receptor beta sequencing, the study looked back at clinical samples from patients collected from about 2011 to 2019. Overall study outcomes, separate from this receptor: In both blood and tumor samples, malignant tumors were reported to have significantly higher TCR beta diversity than benign nodules.

Receptor libraries were prepared by PCR. Sequencing was performed on an Illumina HiSeq 4000. High-throughput sequencing was used to profile the TCR beta-chain CDR3 region of every patient. In the original analysis: A classifier to discriminate distant-metastatic papillary thyroid cancer patients was built from CDR3 differences across clinicopathological groups. The Shannon index was used to measure repertoire diversity, and the Morisita-Horn index was used to measure how similar tumor and blood repertoires were. The public reads were reanalyzed by TCRdb: fastp trimming at Q25, MiXCR alignment, in-frame beta chains only. TCRdb, not the authors, supplied the V and J calls. In this sample the table shows roughly 20,000 clones, approximately 30% of which occur a single time. Jointly, the top ten make up approximately 21% of the sample.

This receptor was taken from a female donor with papillary thyroid cancer or a benign thyroid nodule (not recorded which). Some clones in this sample may be carry-over from other donors' samples. The material sequenced was blood. The rearranged segments are TRBV3-1 and TRBJ2-1; TRBD2 fits 8 bases in the junction. This receptor has the CDR3 CASSPLTSEPYNEQFF. The base sequence is TGTGCCAGCAGCCCCCTGACTAGCGAACCTTACAATGAGCAGTTCTTC.